The 7 T cell receptor beta chains below all came from one sample that was sequenced in a study of identical twins. TCRdb re-derived calls from the 5' RACE reads in MiXCR, one entry per CDR3 protein. The table records over 600,000 distinct CDR3 sequences, 21% of them present only once. These data also formed part of another study, on T cells expressing NK-cell markers.

The sequencing input was PBMCs. The receptors derive from a woman in her late teens or twenties in good health.

As to this clonotype: One junction end disagrees with the germline gene, perhaps due to a read error. The rearrangement links TRBV7-7 to TRBJ2-5, with a possible D match to TRBD2 (5 bases). Germline values: CDR1 SSHAT, CDR2 FNYEAQ (reference sequence). This CDR3 spans 13 amino acids. The CDR3 DNA reads TGTGCTAGCAGCTTAGGCGAAGGAGGGACCCAGTACTTC. Its translation: CASSLGEGGTQYF.

This clonotype was seen ten or more times. The genes are TRBV7-9 and TRBJ1-4; 11 nucleotides line up with TRBD1. The germline V gene encodes CDR1 SEHNR and CDR2 FQNEAQ (reference sequence). This CDR3 comprises 16 residues. Trimming cost V 4 bases and J 13 bases; bases outside gene matches: 14. The CDR3 sequence is CASSSWPGQGAFRLFF. The CDR3 DNA reads as TGTGCCAGCAGCTCCTGGCCTGGACAGGGGGCATTTAGACTGTTTTTT. The full variable domain, in which reference TRBV7-9 and TRBJ1-4 provide the parts outside the CDR3, is DTGVSQNPRHKITKRGQNVTFRCDPISEHNRLYWYRQTLGQGPEFLTYFQNEAQLEKSRLLSDRFSAERPKGSFSTLEIQRTEQGDSAMYLCASSSWPGQGAFRLFFGSGTQLSVL.

This clonotype was picked up a small number of times. CDR3 sequence: CASGLVGWEDEQFF. The CDR3 coding sequence is TGTGCTAGTGGTTTGGTAGGGTGGGAGGATGAGCAGTTCTTC. V gene TRBV12-5 combines with J gene TRBJ2-1; a weak D match, TRBD2 (6 bases). The CDR3 runs 14 residues. Germline-derived CDR1 and CDR2 are LGHNT and FRNRAP. The V end lost 0 bases, the J end lost 8 bases, and 11 bases lay between the germline ends.

This clonotype showed up many times. The chain uses TRBV7-9 and TRBJ2-5; weak D call: TRBD1 (6 bases). Germline CDR1 is SEHNR and CDR2 is FQNEAQ (reference sequence). CDR3 length equals 11 residues. Between the trimmed V and J ends, which lost 4 bases and 10 bases, there was a span of 10 bases. CDR3 nucleotide sequence: TGTGCCAGCAGCTCGCAGGGGAACCAGTACTTC. This sequence encodes CASSSQGNQYF. The entire variable domain, with the rest obtained from reference TRBV7-9 and TRBJ2-5, is as follows: DTGVSQNPRHKITKRGQNVTFRCDPISEHNRLYWYRQTLGQGPEFLTYFQNEAQLEKSRLLSDRFSAERPKGSFSTLEIQRTEQGDSAMYLCASSSQGNQYFGPGTRLLVL.

A note on this clonotype: A junction end diverges from the germline sequence, so it may reflect a read error. The chain recombines TRBV30 with TRBJ1-2; the match to TRBD1 covers 7 bases. This CDR3 is 13 amino acids long. CDR1 and CDR2 (germline): GTSNPN, SVGIG (reference sequence). The chain's CDR3 is CAWTRPPSDRRDF. The CDR3 DNA reads TGTGCCTGGACCCGACCACCTTCGGACAGGCGCGACTTC.

The rearrangement joins TRBV5-1 to TRBJ1-1; D unresolved. The V gene lost 0 bases and the J gene lost 1 base, with 13 bases spanning the gap. Per the germline V gene, CDR1 is SGHRS and CDR2 is YFSETQ. This CDR3 region has 16 residues. The CDR3 sequence: CASSLVGRATNTEAFF. For the CDR3, the DNA is TGCGCCAGCAGCTTGGTAGGGAGGGCGACGAACACTGAAGCTTTCTTT. Filled out from reference TRBV5-1 and TRBJ1-1, the complete variable domain reads KAGVTQTPRYLIKTRGQQVTLSCSPISGHRSVSWYQQTPGQGLQFLFEYFSETQRNKGNFPGRFSGRQFSNSRSEMNVSTLELGDSALYLCASSLVGRATNTEAFFGQGTRLTVV.

The rearrangement uses TRBV5-1 and TRBJ2-3, with TRBD1 identical over 9 bases. The germline CDR1 and CDR2 sequences are SGHRS and YFSETQ. Losses at the gene ends were 4 bases for V and 4 bases for J; bases not matched to a gene: 7. The CDR3 has 15 amino acids. DNA for the CDR3: TGCGCCAGCAGCATGGCCGGGACAGGGTCAGATACGCAGTATTTT. Its protein product is CASSMAGTGSDTQYF.